A selection of T cell receptor beta chains follows, all from one sample in a study of PD-L1 blockade in urothelial cancer. The data were produced by immunoSEQ multiplex PCR, yet TCRdb's version contains in-frame clones alone and is incomplete. Of more than 85,000 clones listed, approximately 90% are singletons. Sequenced material: PBMCs, taken around atezolizumab (anti-PD-L1) treatment. These receptors originate from a woman of 80 years or more with urothelial cancer. The CDR3 runs from the conserved cysteine through the conserved F or W. The order of the fields is V gene, J gene, CDR3 protein.

TRBV12-5	TRBJ1-2	CASGAQGTSSGYTF
TRBV27	TRBJ1-5	CASSRGGQPQHF
TRBV18	TRBJ1-2	CASSPGDRDGYTF
TRBV28	TRBJ1-3	CASSPRGSGNTIYF
TRBV27	TRBJ2-1	CASSITGANEQFF
TRBV7-9	TRBJ1-2	CASSLALSNYGYTF
TRBV4-1	TRBJ2-7	CASSQGAADSYEQYF
TRBV19	TRBJ2-7	CASSLGLAGLYEQYF
TRBV11-2	TRBJ2-2	CASSSTGYGTGELFF
TRBV28	TRBJ1-1	CASRGQGFMKGEAFF
TRBV18	TRBJ2-3	CASSSLQGAADTQYF
TRBV10-3	TRBJ2-5	CAISGGRREGPYQETQYF
TRBV29-1	TRBJ2-7	CSALIAGRSEQYF
TRBV5-5	TRBJ1-1	CASSDITEAFF
TRBV11-2	TRBJ2-7	CASSLGAGGNEQYF
TRBV11-2	TRBJ1-1	CASSLWGSEAFF
TRBV5-1	TRBJ2-7	CASSLQDSYEQYF
TRBV7-3	TRBJ2-3	CASSLNSGRTDTQYF
TRBV2	TRBJ2-7	CASWDRASYEQYF
TRBV5-6	TRBJ1-4	CASSLTPSPGEKLFF
TRBV11-2	TRBJ2-3	CASSLGVRGTDTQYF
TRBV5-1	TRBJ2-3	CASSLSWSSGRPDTQYF
TRBV10-1	TRBJ2-5	CASSQLVGETQYF
TRBV10-2	TRBJ2-5	CASAGTSGLNGETQYF
TRBV18	TRBJ2-5	CASSREGVPQETQYF
TRBV19	TRBJ1-3	CASSNQGSSGNTIYF
TRBV6-5	TRBJ2-1	CASSYAWTGEQFF
TRBV10-2	TRBJ1-4	CASSKGTGRVGEKLFF
TRBV27	TRBJ2-1	CASSGQGAYNEQFF
TRBV4-2	TRBJ1-2	CASSQDSPGGPRYGYTF
TRBV27	TRBJ2-1	CASSLSSLAFRLGNEQFF
TRBV4-2	TRBJ2-7	CASSPLGNDPGAYEQYF
TRBV2	TRBJ2-2	CASRGPGLAGVGELFF
TRBV27	TRBJ2-2	CASSLRSGSNTGELFF
TRBV2	TRBJ1-1	CASSGTGGEAFF
TRBV2	TRBJ2-5	CASSRQGEETQYF
TRBV7-8	TRBJ2-7	CASSRSSGMTLYEQYF
TRBV5-1	TRBJ2-7	CASSSQPGLAGGPPDEQYF
TRBV7-2	TRBJ1-5	CASSPDRAQPQHF
TRBV29-1	TRBJ2-7	CSVTGTGVHEQYF
TRBV7-9	TRBJ1-3	CANEDREGGNTIYF
TRBV2	TRBJ2-3	CATEGLAGGADTQYF
TRBV5-4	TRBJ1-2	CASSFPQGAYGYTF
TRBV28	TRBJ2-7	CASSSGQDYEQYF
TRBV11-3	TRBJ2-7	CASSQGQGAGEQYF
TRBV5-4	TRBJ2-3	CASSQNRGAVGDTQYF
TRBV9	TRBJ2-7	CASSVGGTGLYEQYF
TRBV28	TRBJ1-1	CASSFPLSIEAFF
TRBV7-3	TRBJ2-2	CASSDAGGPVGELFF
TRBV6-5	TRBJ2-7	CASRARQGSSYEQYF